Included here is one T cell receptor beta chain sequence, with context. This sample stems from a study of T cell responses to AZD1222 COVID-19 vaccine. Sequencing was performed with immunoSEQ multiplex PCR; in TCRdb, only in-frame clones are kept and a portion is missing. The table lists some 120,000 clones, 90% to 95% of them singletons, with approximately 2.8% in the top ten. Germline CDR1 and CDR2: KGHDR and SFDVKD. This CDR3 contains 15 residues. V lost 2 bases to trimming and J lost 10 bases, with 20 bases between them. The genes are TRBV24-1 and TRBJ2-7; D gene ambiguous. The sequencing used peripheral blood, collected on day 0 of AZD1222 vaccination. This receptor was obtained from an adult in good health. The CDR3 is CATSDSPPQAEVQYF. Written as DNA, the CDR3 is TGTGCCACCAGTGATTCCCCCCCGCAGGCTGAGGTTCAGTACTTC.